Following are 29 T cell receptor beta chains from one sample sequenced in a study of CD8 T cells in Susac syndrome. Random hexamers were used to reverse transcribe the RNA input (roughly 0.5 to 1 ug). TCRdb reprocessed the immunoSEQ multiplex PCR reads via MiXCR and lists one record per CDR3 protein. The sample consists of about 150,000 distinct CDR3 sequences, 85% to 95% of them appearing once. The sample consisted of CD4+ T cells from PBMCs. These TCRs come from a human donor with Susac syndrome.

This chain links TRBV14 with TRBJ2-5; 12 positions match TRBD2. V lost 5 bases to trimming and J lost 5 bases; unmatched junction nucleotides: 9. Germline V lookup: CDR1 SGHDN, CDR2 FVKESK. The CDR3 spans 16 residues. The CDR3 protein is CASSTLAGGPSETQYF. The CDR3, as DNA: TGTGCCAGCAGCACTCTAGCGGGGGGGCCGAGTGAGACCCAGTACTTC.

CDR3 DNA sequence: TGTGCCAGTAGTATAGGCCTTGGGATGTCTAATTCACCCCTCCACTTT. Protein product: CASSIGLGMSNSPLHF. The J gene is TRBJ1-6, the V gene TRBV19, with D hard to call. Looked up from germline, CDR1 is LNHDA and CDR2 is SQIVND (reference sequence). The ends were cut back, 1 base at V and 6 bases at J, with 13 bases in the middle. The CDR3 runs 16 residues.

This clonotype was found once. The chain uses TRBV7-2 and TRBJ2-7; the D gene is possibly TRBD2 (5 bases). The CDR3 covers 12 residues. Trimming pared 2 bases from V and 4 bases from J, leaving 6 bases between. CDR1 SGHTA and CDR2 FQGNSA come from the germline V gene. Written as DNA, the CDR3 is TGTGCCAGCAGCTTACAGCGGTACGAGCAGTACTTC. Amino acid sequence: CASSLQRYEQYF.

This clonotype showed up just once. This rearrangement joins TRBV23-1 to TRBJ2-2, with D unclear. TRBV23-1 is labeled an ORF, and its function is uncertain. Trimming removed 4 bases from V and 2 bases from J, with 11 bases in between. There are 15 residues in the CDR3. The CDR3 is CASSPALDNTGELFF. In nucleotides, the CDR3 is TGCGCCAGCAGTCCGGCGCTTGATAACACCGGGGAGCTGTTTTTT.

This clonotype was detected once. This chain joins TRBV5-1 and TRBJ2-5; 13 nucleotides match TRBD2. The J call is uncertain, as TRBJ2-1 better fits the DNA end. Germline V gives CDR1 SGHRS, CDR2 YFSETQ. There are 14 residues in the CDR3. The DNA for the CDR3 is TGCGCCAGCAGCTCTCAGACTAGCGGGGGGTCCCAGTTCTTC. This translates into CASSSQTSGGSQFF.

This chain connects TRBV11-2 to TRBJ1-5; 8 positions agree with TRBD1. The V gene's germline CDR1 is SGHAT and CDR2 FQNNGV. The V segment lost 2 bases and the J segment 5 bases; nucleotides outside the gene matches: 8. The CDR3 length is 16 residues. CDR3 loop: CASSLTGQGRDQPQHF. The CDR3 bases are TGTGCCAGCAGCTTAACTGGACAGGGTAGGGATCAGCCCCAGCATTTT.

This chain uses TRBV5-1 with TRBJ2-7; weak D call: TRBD1 (6 bases). Trimming shortened V by 0 bases and J by 3 bases, and 13 bases separated the two germline ends. Germline V lookup: CDR1 SGHRS, CDR2 YFSETQ. CDR3 length equals 15 residues. The chain's CDR3 is CASSLVPGEGYEQYF. CDR3 DNA: TGCGCCAGCAGCTTGGTGCCAGGGGAAGGCTACGAGCAGTACTTC.

The chain combines TRBV13 with TRBJ1-2; tentatively, D is TRBD1 (5 bases). V was pared by 5 bases and J by 2 bases, with 12 bases between. The length of the CDR3 is 14 residues. Germline-derived CDR1 and CDR2 are PRHDT and FYEKMQ (reference sequence). This CDR3 reads CASSPTVTNYGYTF. The CDR3 bases are TGTGCCAGCAGCCCGACAGTTACCAACTATGGCTACACCTTC.

This sequence joins TRBV4-2 and TRBJ2-5, with 9 bases that match TRBD2. This CDR3 spans 16 amino acids. CDR1 and CDR2 from the germline V gene are LGHNA and YNFKEQ. V was pared by 1 base and J by 3 bases, with 6 bases of the junction left unmatched. For the CDR3, the DNA is TGTGCCAGCAGCCAAGGCTTTAGCGGGGGAGAAGAGACCCAGTACTTC. Translated: CASSQGFSGGEETQYF.

The rearrangement joins TRBV20-1 to TRBJ1-5, with D possibly being TRBD1 (5 bases). The V and J ends lost 4 bases and 0 bases respectively, with 10 bases between them. Germline V gene data show CDR1 as DFQATT and CDR2 as SNEGSKA (reference sequence). The CDR3 has 14 residues. CDR3 sequence (DNA): TGCAGTGCTACCCCAGGGTATAGCAATCAGCCCCAGCATTTT. This gives the protein CSATPGYSNQPQHF.

The chain is built from TRBV7-2 and TRBJ2-6, with D uncertain. The germline CDR1 and CDR2 sequences are SGHTA and FQGNSA. V was clipped by 5 bases and J by 4 bases, with 6 bases between them. This CDR3 has 13 amino acids. This CDR3 is CASSRAGANVLTF. In nucleotides, the CDR3 is TGTGCCAGCAGCCGGGCCGGGGCCAACGTCCTGACTTTC. Using reference TRBV7-2 and TRBJ2-6 for the parts outside the CDR3, the full variable domain is GAGVSQSPSNKVTEKGKDVELRCDPISGHTALYWYRQSLGQGLEFLIYFQGNSAPDKSGLPSDRFSAERTGGSVSTLTIQRTQQEDSAVYLCASSRAGANVLTFGAGSRLTVL.

The chain is built from TRBV7-9 and TRBJ2-3, with 7 bases that match TRBD2. The ends lost 5 bases at V and 0 bases at J; junction bases unmatched: 11. CDR1 is SEHNR and CDR2 is FQNEAQ in the germline V gene (reference sequence). The CDR3 length is 17 residues. Written as DNA, the CDR3 is TGTGCCAGCAGCCCACGGCGGGGTAGCGGGAGCACAGATACGCAGTATTTT. It yields the protein CASSPRRGSGSTDTQYF.

This chain links TRBV3-1 with TRBJ2-5; D not certain. The CDR3 has 14 residues. Deletions cut 4 bases from V and 0 bases from J, with 9 bases between. The germline gives CDR1 LGHDT, CDR2 YNNKEL (reference sequence). CDR3 sequence: CASSPDVDQETQYF. For the CDR3, the DNA is TGTGCCAGCAGCCCGGACGTGGACCAAGAGACCCAGTACTTC.

The count of this clonotype is one. This chain joins TRBV12-3 or TRBV12-4 and TRBJ2-5; D unclear. Trimming removed 3 bases from V and 5 bases from J, with 13 bases in between. The CDR3 is 14 amino acids. CDR3 nucleotides: TGTGCCAGCAGTTTTTTTCAGCCTGGGGAGACCCAGTACTTC. It encodes CASSFFQPGETQYF.

The CDR3 sequence: CSARDLRGVDGYTF. CDR3 nucleotide sequence: TGCAGTGCTAGAGATCTCAGGGGCGTGGATGGCTACACCTTC. The chain joins TRBV20-1 to TRBJ1-2; tentatively, D is TRBD1 (6 bases). This CDR3 is 14 amino acids long. Germline CDR1 and CDR2: DFQATT and SNEGSKA (reference sequence). Trimming took off 0 bases at V and 6 bases at J, with 14 bases between the two ends.

This chain links TRBV20-1 with TRBJ2-6; either TRBD1 or TRBD2 may fit D (7 bases each). CDR3 length: 19 amino acids. Germline loops: CDR1 DFQATT, CDR2 SNEGSKA (reference sequence). Trimming pared 2 bases from V and 1 base from J, leaving 21 bases between. CDR3 bases: TGCAGTGCTAGATCCAGGGGGGGCCCTTTGGGGTCTGGGGCCAACGTCCTGACTTTC. Translation: CSARSRGGPLGSGANVLTF.

The DNA of the CDR3 is TGTGCCAGCAGCCCGGGGAGGGGCGCTAATGAAAAACTGTTTTTT. It translates to CASSPGRGANEKLFF. The rearrangement joins TRBV7-3 to TRBJ1-4; possibly TRBD1 for D (5 bases). Germline V CDR1 and CDR2: SGHTA, FQGTGA. V lost 5 bases and J 3 bases, leaving 13 bases between the germline ends. This CDR3 has 15 residues.

The chain links TRBV5-1 to TRBJ2-2, with 7 nucleotides matching TRBD1. The V and J ends lost 4 bases and 1 base, in that order; junction bases with no gene match: 1. This CDR3 has 14 amino acids. Germline V CDR1 and CDR2: SGHRS, YFSETQ. CDR3 residues: CASSPGGNTGELFF. CDR3 in DNA: TGCGCCAGCAGCCCAGGGGGGAACACCGGGGAGCTGTTTTTT. Using reference TRBV5-1 and TRBJ2-2 for the parts outside the CDR3, the full variable domain is KAGVTQTPRYLIKTRGQQVTLSCSPISGHRSVSWYQQTPGQGLQFLFEYFSETQRNKGNFPGRFSGRQFSNSRSEMNVSTLELGDSALYLCASSPGGNTGELFFGEGSRLTVL.

The V gene is TRBV20-1, the J gene TRBJ1-2, with 7 bases identical to TRBD1. Germline V gene sequence: CDR1 DFQATT, CDR2 SNEGSKA (reference sequence). V lost 8 bases and J lost 8; bases outside the gene matches: 17. CDR3 length equals 14 residues. The CDR3 loop is CSTDQERQGWGYTF. Here the CDR3 DNA reads TGCAGTACCGACCAAGAGAGACAGGGTTGGGGCTACACCTTC.

This clonotype was detected a few times. The genes are TRBV4-2 and TRBJ2-2; maybe TRBD2 (6 bases). Germline assignment: CDR1 LGHNA and CDR2 YNFKEQ. The V gene lost 4 bases and the J gene lost 1 base, with 10 bases spanning the gap. The CDR3 sequence is 15 residues long. The CDR3 DNA reads as TGTGCCAGCAGCCGGGGACTGGGGAACACCGGGGAGCTGTTTTTT. Its protein is CASSRGLGNTGELFF.

The rearrangement links TRBV4-1 to TRBJ2-6, with D perhaps matching TRBD1 or TRBD2 (5 bases each). Germline CDR1 is MGHRA and CDR2 is YSYEKL. V was cut by 1 base and J by 12 bases, with 16 bases left in between. This CDR3 is 15 amino acids long. The CDR3 reads CASSQAGPGPSVLTF. The CDR3 nucleotides read TGCGCCAGCAGCCAAGCGGGACCTGGCCCCAGCGTCCTGACTTTC.

The J gene is TRBJ1-2, the V gene TRBV2, with 10 positions matching TRBD1. CDR1 and CDR2 from the germline V gene are SNHLY and FYNNEI. The CDR3 consists of 14 residues. V lost 3 bases and J lost 5; bases outside the gene matches: 3. The CDR3 sequence: CASSEGQGRYGYTF. The CDR3 coding sequence is TGTGCCAGCAGTGAGGGACAGGGGAGGTATGGCTACACCTTC.

The V gene is TRBV12-3 or TRBV12-4, the J gene TRBJ1-1; D gene unclear. The ends were cut back, 10 bases at V and 4 bases at J, with 19 bases in the middle. The CDR3 covers 14 residues. CDR3 region: CATTGYVRGTEAFF. CDR3 in DNA: TGTGCCACCACCGGTTATGTCAGAGGCACTGAAGCTTTCTTT.

The chain employs TRBV20-1 and TRBJ2-7; 10 bases are shared with TRBD2. V trimming: 5 bases; J trimming: 0 bases; junction bases outside the gene matches: 7. Germline CDR1 DFQATT, CDR2 SNEGSKA (reference sequence). This CDR3 region has 15 residues. CDR3 sequence: CSAFRGLADSYEQYF. DNA of the CDR3: TGCAGTGCTTTCCGCGGACTAGCGGACTCCTACGAGCAGTACTTC.

The chain is built from TRBV4-1 and TRBJ1-2, with 10 bases that match TRBD1. CDR3 length: 16 amino acids. CDR1 is MGHRA, CDR2 YSYEKL, per germline. V lost 3 bases to trimming and J lost 2 bases; unmatched junction nucleotides: 6. The CDR3 protein is CASSQAGTGANYGYTF. The CDR3 region has the DNA TGCGCCAGCAGCCAGGCCGGGACAGGGGCCAACTATGGCTACACCTTC.

V gene TRBV9 combines with J gene TRBJ2-2; 9 nucleotides align to TRBD1. Trimming at V came to 0 bases and at J to 6 bases, leaving 6 bases not matched to a gene. CDR1 is SGDLS and CDR2 is YYNGEE in the germline V gene. This CDR3 region has 16 residues. CDR3 region: CASSVVGTGRAGELFF. The DNA for the CDR3 is TGTGCCAGCAGCGTAGTGGGGACAGGGAGGGCCGGGGAGCTGTTTTTT.

The CDR3 DNA is TGCGCCAGCAGCTCACAGGGATACAATGAGCAGTTCTTC. Its translation is CASSSQGYNEQFF. The chain recombines TRBV5-1 with TRBJ2-1; possible D gene TRBD1, 6 bases. Germline V gene data show CDR1 as SGHRS and CDR2 as YFSETQ. The CDR3 loop spans 13 amino acids. Trimming removed 3 bases at V and 4 bases at J, with 8 bases between.

The rearrangement uses TRBV9 and TRBJ2-3; tentative D call: TRBD1 (6 bases). V was clipped by 1 base and J by 1 base, with 10 bases between them. This CDR3 is 15 amino acids long. Germline loops: CDR1 SGDLS, CDR2 YYNGEE. For the CDR3, the DNA is TGTGCCAGCAGCGTAACAGGGCAAGGCACAGATACGCAGTATTTT. Protein sequence: CASSVTGQGTDTQYF.

This clonotype was detected only once. This rearrangement joins TRBV20-1 to TRBJ2-1, with 7 bases aligning to TRBD2. The CDR3 is 12 residues long. With V trimmed by 1 base and J by 10 bases, 4 bases remained unmatched. Per the germline V gene, CDR1 is DFQATT and CDR2 is SNEGSKA (reference sequence). CDR3 sequence: CSARGEGTEQFF. In DNA form, the CDR3 reads TGCAGTGCTAGAGGGGAGGGTACCGAGCAGTTCTTC.